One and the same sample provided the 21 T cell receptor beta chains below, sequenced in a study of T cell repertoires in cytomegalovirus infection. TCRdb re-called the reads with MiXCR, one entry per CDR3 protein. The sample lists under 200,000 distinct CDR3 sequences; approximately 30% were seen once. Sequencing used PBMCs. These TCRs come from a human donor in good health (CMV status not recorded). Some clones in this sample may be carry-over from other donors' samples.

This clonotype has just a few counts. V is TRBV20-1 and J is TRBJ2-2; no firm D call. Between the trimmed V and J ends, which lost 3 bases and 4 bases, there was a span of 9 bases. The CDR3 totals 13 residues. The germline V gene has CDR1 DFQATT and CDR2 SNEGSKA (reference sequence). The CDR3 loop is CSARASLTGELFF. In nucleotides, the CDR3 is TGCAGTGCTAGGGCCAGCCTCACCGGGGAGCTGTTTTTT.

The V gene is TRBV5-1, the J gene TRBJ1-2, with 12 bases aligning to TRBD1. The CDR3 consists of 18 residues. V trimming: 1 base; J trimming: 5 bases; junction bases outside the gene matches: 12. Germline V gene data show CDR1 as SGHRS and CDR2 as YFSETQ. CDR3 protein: CASSLRDRGRTGGYGYTF. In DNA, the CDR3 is TGCGCCAGCAGCTTGAGGGACAGGGGGCGAACGGGTGGATATGGCTACACCTTC. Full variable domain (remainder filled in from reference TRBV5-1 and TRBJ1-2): KAGVTQTPRYLIKTRGQQVTLSCSPISGHRSVSWYQQTPGQGLQFLFEYFSETQRNKGNFPGRFSGRQFSNSRSEMNVSTLELGDSALYLCASSLRDRGRTGGYGYTFGSGTRLTVV.

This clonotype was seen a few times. The CDR3 sequence is CASSLRSGRNEQYF. The CDR3 DNA reads TGTGCCAGCAGCTTGCGTTCAGGGAGGAACGAGCAGTACTTC. The rearrangement links TRBV7-9 to TRBJ2-7, with D possibly matching TRBD2 (6 bases). With 3 bases removed from V and 5 bases from J, the gap between germline ends came to 14 bases. The CDR3 is 14 residues long. Per the germline V gene, CDR1 is SEHNR and CDR2 is FQNEAQ (reference sequence).

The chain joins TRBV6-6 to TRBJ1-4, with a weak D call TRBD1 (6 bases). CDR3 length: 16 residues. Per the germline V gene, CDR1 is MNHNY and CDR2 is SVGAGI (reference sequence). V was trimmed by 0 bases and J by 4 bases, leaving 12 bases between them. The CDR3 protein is CASSYSRGRINEKLFF. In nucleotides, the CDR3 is TGTGCCAGCAGTTACTCCAGGGGAAGGATTAATGAAAAACTGTTTTTT.

The chain's CDR3 is CASSEGQGEAFF. The CDR3 bases are TGTGCCAGCAGTGAGGGACAGGGTGAAGCTTTCTTT. This chain connects TRBV25-1 to TRBJ1-1, with 9 bases fitting TRBD1. With V trimmed by 3 bases and J by 7 bases, 0 bases remained unmatched. The germline CDR1 and CDR2 sequences are MGHDK and SYGVNS. This CDR3 has 12 residues. Complete variable domain (other parts from reference TRBV25-1 and TRBJ1-1): EADIYQTPRYLVIGTGKKITLECSQTMGHDKMYWYQQDPGMELHLIHYSYGVNSTEKGDLSSESTVSRIRTEHFPLTLESARPSHTSQYLCASSEGQGEAFFGQGTRLTVV.

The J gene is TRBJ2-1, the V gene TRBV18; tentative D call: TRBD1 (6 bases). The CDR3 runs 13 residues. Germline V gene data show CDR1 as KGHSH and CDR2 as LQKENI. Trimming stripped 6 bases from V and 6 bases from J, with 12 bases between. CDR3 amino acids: CASSPTGFNEQFF. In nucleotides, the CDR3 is TGTGCCAGCTCCCCAACAGGGTTCAATGAGCAGTTCTTC.

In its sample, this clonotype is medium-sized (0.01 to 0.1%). The CDR3 DNA is TGTGCCAGCAGGCAGGGATCCGGGGAGCTGTTTTTT. It translates to CASRQGSGELFF. This chain joins TRBV11-2 and TRBJ2-2; the D gene is possibly TRBD1 (5 bases). CDR1 SGHAT and CDR2 FQNNGV come from the germline V gene. Trimming pared 6 bases from V and 6 bases from J, leaving 8 bases between. The length of the CDR3 is 12 residues.

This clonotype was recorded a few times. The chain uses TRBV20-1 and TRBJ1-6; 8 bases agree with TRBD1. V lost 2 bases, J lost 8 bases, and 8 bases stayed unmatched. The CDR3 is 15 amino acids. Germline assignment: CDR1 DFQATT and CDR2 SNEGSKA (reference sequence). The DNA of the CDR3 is TGCAGTGCTAGAACAACGACAGGGGAGGATTCACCCCTCCACTTT. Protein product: CSARTTTGEDSPLHF.

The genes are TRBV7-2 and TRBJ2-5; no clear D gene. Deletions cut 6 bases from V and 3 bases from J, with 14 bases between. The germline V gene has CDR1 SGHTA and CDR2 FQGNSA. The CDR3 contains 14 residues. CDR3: CASSTMGTKETQYF. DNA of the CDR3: TGTGCCAGCAGTACGATGGGAACTAAAGAGACCCAGTACTTC.

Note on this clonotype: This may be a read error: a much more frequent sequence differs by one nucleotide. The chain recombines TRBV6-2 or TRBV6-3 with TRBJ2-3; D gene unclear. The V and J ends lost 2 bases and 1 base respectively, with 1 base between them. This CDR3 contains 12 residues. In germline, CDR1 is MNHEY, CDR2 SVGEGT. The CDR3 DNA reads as TGTGCCAGCAGTTACCGCACAGATACGCAGTATTTT. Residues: CASSYRTDTQYF.

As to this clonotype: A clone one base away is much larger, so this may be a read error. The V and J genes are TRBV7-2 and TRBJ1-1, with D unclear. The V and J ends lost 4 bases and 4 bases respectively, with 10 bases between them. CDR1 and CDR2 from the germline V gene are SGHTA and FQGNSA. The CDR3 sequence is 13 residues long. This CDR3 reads CASSWPLITEAFF. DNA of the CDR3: TGTGCCAGCAGCTGGCCGCTGATCACTGAAGCTTTCTTT.

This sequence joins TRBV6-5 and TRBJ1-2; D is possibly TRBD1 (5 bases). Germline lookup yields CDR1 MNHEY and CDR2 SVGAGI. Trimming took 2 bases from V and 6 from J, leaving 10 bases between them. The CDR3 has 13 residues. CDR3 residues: CASSYRGEDGYTF. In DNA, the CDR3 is TGTGCCAGCAGTTACCGAGGGGAGGATGGCTACACCTTC.

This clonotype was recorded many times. The CDR3 DNA sequence: TGTGCCAGCTCACCCGGGACAGGGTCCGAGACCCAGTACTTC. Translation: CASSPGTGSETQYF. The V gene is TRBV18, the J gene TRBJ2-5; 9 bases line up with TRBD1. Germline loops: CDR1 KGHSH, CDR2 LQKENI. Trimming took 3 bases from V and 5 from J; bases not matched to a gene: 4. This CDR3 has 14 amino acids.

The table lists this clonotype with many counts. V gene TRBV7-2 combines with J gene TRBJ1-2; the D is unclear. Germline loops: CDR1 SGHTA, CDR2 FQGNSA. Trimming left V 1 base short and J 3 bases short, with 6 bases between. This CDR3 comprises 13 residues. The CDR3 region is CASSLGVDYGYTF. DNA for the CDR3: TGTGCCAGCAGCTTAGGTGTCGACTATGGCTACACCTTC.

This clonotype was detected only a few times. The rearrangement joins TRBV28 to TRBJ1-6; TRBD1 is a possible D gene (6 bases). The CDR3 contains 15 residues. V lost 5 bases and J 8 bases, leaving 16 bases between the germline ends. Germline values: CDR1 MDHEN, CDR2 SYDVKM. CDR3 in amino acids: CASSPPTGSYSPLHF. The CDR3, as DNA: TGTGCCAGCAGTCCCCCTACAGGGTCGTATTCACCCCTCCACTTT.

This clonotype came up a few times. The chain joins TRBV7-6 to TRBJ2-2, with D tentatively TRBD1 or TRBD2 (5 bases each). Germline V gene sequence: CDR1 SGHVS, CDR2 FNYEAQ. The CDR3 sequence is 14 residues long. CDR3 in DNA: TGTGCTAGCTCCACAGGACGTCGGGGCGGGGAGCTGTTTTTT. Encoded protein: CASSTGRRGGELFF.

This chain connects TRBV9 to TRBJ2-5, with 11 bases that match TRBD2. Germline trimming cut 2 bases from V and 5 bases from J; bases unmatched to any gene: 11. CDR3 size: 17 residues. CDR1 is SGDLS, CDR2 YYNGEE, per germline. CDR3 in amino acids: CASSVRGLAGGDETQYF. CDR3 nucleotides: TGTGCCAGCAGCGTTCGAGGGCTAGCGGGGGGTGATGAGACCCAGTACTTC.

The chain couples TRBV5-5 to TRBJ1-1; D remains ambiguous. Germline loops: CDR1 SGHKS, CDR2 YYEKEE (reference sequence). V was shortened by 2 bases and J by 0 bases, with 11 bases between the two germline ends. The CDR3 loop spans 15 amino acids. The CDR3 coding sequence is TGTGCCAGCAGCTTTCCAGTCGGCCTGAACACTGAAGCTTTCTTT. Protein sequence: CASSFPVGLNTEAFF.

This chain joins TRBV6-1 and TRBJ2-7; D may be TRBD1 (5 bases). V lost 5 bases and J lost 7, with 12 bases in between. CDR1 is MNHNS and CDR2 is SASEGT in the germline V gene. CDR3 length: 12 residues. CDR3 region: CASSYTSGEQYF. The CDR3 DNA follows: TGTGCCAGCAGTTACACCTCAGGGGAGCAGTACTTC.

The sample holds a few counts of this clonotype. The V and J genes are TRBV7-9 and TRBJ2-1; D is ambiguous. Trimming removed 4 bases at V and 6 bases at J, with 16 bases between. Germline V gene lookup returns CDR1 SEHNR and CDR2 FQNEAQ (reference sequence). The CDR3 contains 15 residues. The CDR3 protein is CASSSDSRPGNEQFF. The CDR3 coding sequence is TGTGCCAGCAGCTCCGACTCACGTCCGGGCAATGAGCAGTTCTTC. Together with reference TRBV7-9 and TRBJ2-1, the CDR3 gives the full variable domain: DTGVSQNPRHKITKRGQNVTFRCDPISEHNRLYWYRQTLGQGPEFLTYFQNEAQLEKSRLLSDRFSAERPKGSFSTLEIQRTEQGDSAMYLCASSSDSRPGNEQFFGPGTRLTVL.

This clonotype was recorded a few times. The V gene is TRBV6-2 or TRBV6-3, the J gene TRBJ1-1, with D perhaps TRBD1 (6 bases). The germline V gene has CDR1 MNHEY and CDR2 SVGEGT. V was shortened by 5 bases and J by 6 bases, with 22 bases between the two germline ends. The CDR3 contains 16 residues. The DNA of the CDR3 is TGTGCCAGCAGTCCCCAGGGTACAGGGAGGGGCGCTGAAGCTTTCTTT. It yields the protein CASSPQGTGRGAEAFF.